These 25 T cell receptor beta chains share one sample of origin, sequenced in a study of cytomegalovirus exposure and HLA in healthy donors. Vbeta (60) and Jbeta (13) primers were used in the PCR. Clones were sequenced by immunoSEQ multiplex PCR, and TCRdb holds only the in-frame ones, with some missing. The sample has 190,000 or so clones; under 90% are singletons. The sample consisted of PBMCs. All receptors come from a boy aged 2 to 10 in good health and CMV-seronegative.

The CDR3: CASSVVPLDRVPSGELFF. In DNA, the CDR3 is TGTGCCAGCAGCGTAGTTCCCCTTGACAGGGTCCCATCCGGGGAGCTGTTTTTT. This chain joins TRBV9 and TRBJ2-2, with 7 bases matching TRBD1. The V and J ends lost 0 bases and 6 bases, in that order; junction bases with no gene match: 14. CDR3 length: 18 residues. The germline V gene encodes CDR1 SGDLS and CDR2 YYNGEE.

This chain links TRBV5-6 with TRBJ2-5; TRBD1 agrees at 8 bases. The germline gives CDR1 SGHDT, CDR2 YYEEEE. V lost 5 bases and J lost 5; bases outside the gene matches: 8. The CDR3 covers 14 residues. For the CDR3, the DNA is TGTGCCAGCAGTTTGCAGGGGGCCAAGGAGACCCAGTACTTC. Protein: CASSLQGAKETQYF. Combining the CDR3 with reference TRBV5-6 and TRBJ2-5 gives the whole variable domain DAGVTQSPTHLIKTRGQQVTLRCSPKSGHDTVSWYQQALGQGPQFIFQYYEEEERQRGNFPDRFSGHQFPNYSSELNVNALLLGDSALYLCASSLQGAKETQYFGPGTRLLVL.

The rearrangement uses TRBV6-6 and TRBJ1-2, with 12 bases lining up with TRBD1. This CDR3 has 15 residues. Losses at the gene ends were 2 bases for V and 10 bases for J; bases not matched to a gene: 8. Germline V gene sequence: CDR1 MNHNY, CDR2 SVGAGI (reference sequence). The CDR3 region is CASSYRAGTGGAYTF. The CDR3 nucleotides are TGTGCCAGCAGTTACAGAGCCGGGACAGGGGGCGCCTACACCTTC.

The V and J genes are TRBV10-3 and TRBJ2-1; D may be TRBD2 (7 bases). CDR1 is ENHRY, CDR2 SYGVKD, per germline. The CDR3 spans 13 residues. Deletions cut 6 bases from V and 4 bases from J, with 10 bases between. The CDR3 sequence is CAIRGGGYNEQFF. CDR3 nucleotide sequence: TGTGCCATCAGAGGGGGGGGTTACAATGAGCAGTTCTTC.

V gene TRBV5-4 combines with J gene TRBJ1-3; 7 nucleotides align to TRBD1. V gave up 4 bases and J gave up 4 bases; unmatched junction bases: 5. The CDR3 covers 14 residues. Germline V gene data show CDR1 as SGHNT and CDR2 as YYREEE (reference sequence). The CDR3 loop reads CASSPTGRGNTIYF. The DNA for the CDR3 is TGTGCCAGCAGCCCGACAGGGCGAGGAAACACCATATATTTT.

A single count supports this clone. The J gene is TRBJ2-5, the V gene TRBV6-1; 10 bases are shared with TRBD1. Germline values: CDR1 MNHNS, CDR2 SASEGT. Trimming took 5 bases from V and 5 from J; bases not matched to a gene: 8. This CDR3 has 15 amino acids. CDR3 in DNA: TGTGCCAGCAGTATGGACAGGGGGTGGACGGAGACCCAGTACTTC. Translated: CASSMDRGWTETQYF.

Here the CDR3 reads CASSYPDSPSSYEQYF. The CDR3 DNA reads as TGTGCCAGCAGTTACCCGGACTCTCCGAGCTCCTACGAGCAGTACTTC. The chain has TRBV6-5 and TRBJ2-7, with a weak D call TRBD2 (5 bases). With 2 bases removed from V and 0 bases from J, the gap between germline ends came to 14 bases. Looked up from germline, CDR1 is MNHEY and CDR2 is SVGAGI. CDR3 length: 16 amino acids.

The chain employs TRBV4-1 and TRBJ2-5; TRBD2 matches 8 bases. The germline gives CDR1 MGHRA, CDR2 YSYEKL. This CDR3 contains 13 residues. V was clipped by 4 bases and J by 5 bases; unmatched bases: 3. CDR3: CASSRLAGETQYF. The CDR3 DNA reads as TGCGCCAGCAGCCGATTAGCGGGGGAGACCCAGTACTTC.

The V and J genes are TRBV23-1 and TRBJ1-5; D is uncertain. TRBV23-1 is designated an ORF whose function remains uncertain. The CDR3 is 12 amino acids. Trimming left V 4 bases short and J 4 bases short, with 5 bases between. The CDR3 reads CASSPRNQPQHF. CDR3 nucleotides: TGCGCCAGCAGTCCTCGGAATCAGCCCCAGCATTTT.

This rearrangement joins TRBV2 to TRBJ2-5; 10 bases are a match to TRBD2. The J segment lost 3 bases and the V segment lost 1 base, leaving 8 bases of the junction unmatched. CDR3 size: 17 residues. CDR1 is SNHLY and CDR2 is FYNNEI in the germline V gene. CDR3 in DNA: TGTGCCAGCAGTGAAGTATTAGCGGGGGGAATGAAAGAGACCCAGTACTTC. Translated, it gives CASSEVLAGGMKETQYF. The full variable domain, completed using reference TRBV2 and TRBJ2-5, is EPEVTQTPSHQVTQMGQEVILRCVPISNHLYFYWYRQILGQKVEFLVSFYNNEISEKSEIFDDQFSVERPDGSNFTLKIRSTKLEDSAMYFCASSEVLAGGMKETQYFGPGTRLLVL.

V gene TRBV5-1 combines with J gene TRBJ2-5; the match to TRBD2 covers 7 bases. Germline CDR1 SGHRS, CDR2 YFSETQ. The trim removed 0 bases at V and 5 bases at J, leaving 13 bases unmatched. The CDR3 runs to 17 residues. The CDR3 sequence is CASSLASSGSLRETQYF. Written as DNA, the CDR3 is TGCGCCAGCAGCTTGGCATCTAGCGGATCCTTAAGGGAGACCCAGTACTTC. Looking up the rest from reference TRBV5-1 and TRBJ2-5 gives the full variable domain: KAGVTQTPRYLIKTRGQQVTLSCSPISGHRSVSWYQQTPGQGLQFLFEYFSETQRNKGNFPGRFSGRQFSNSRSEMNVSTLELGDSALYLCASSLASSGSLRETQYFGPGTRLLVL.

This sequence joins TRBV5-1 and TRBJ2-5; 12 nucleotides agree with TRBD2. V gave up 8 bases and J gave up 5 bases; unmatched junction bases: 7. Germline V gene data show CDR1 as SGHRS and CDR2 as YFSETQ. The CDR3 loop spans 14 amino acids. CDR3 region: CASQTSGGGETQYF. CDR3 coding DNA: TGCGCCAGTCAGACTAGCGGGGGAGGGGAGACCCAGTACTTC.

V and J are TRBV30 and TRBJ1-2; tentatively, D is TRBD1 (6 bases). The CDR3 contains 13 residues. Trimming took off 5 bases at V and 2 bases at J, with 12 bases between the two ends. Germline assignment: CDR1 GTSNPN and CDR2 SVGIG (reference sequence). The CDR3 loop is CAWGPTGNYGYTF. CDR3 sequence (DNA): TGTGCCTGGGGTCCTACAGGGAACTATGGCTACACCTTC.

The chain combines TRBV12-5 with TRBJ1-5; a possible D gene is TRBD1 (5 bases). The CDR3 is 13 amino acids. With 7 bases removed from V and 3 bases from J, the gap between germline ends came to 10 bases. Germline V gene lookup returns CDR1 LGHNT and CDR2 FRNRAP. CDR3 protein: CASADSLNQPQHF. CDR3 nucleotide sequence: TGTGCTAGTGCTGACAGTCTCAATCAGCCCCAGCATTTT.

This clone was seen only once. This chain links TRBV2 with TRBJ1-6; D might be TRBD1 (6 bases). CDR3 length: 15 residues. The germline V gene encodes CDR1 SNHLY and CDR2 FYNNEI. V gave up 5 bases and J gave up 1 base, with 9 bases separating them. This CDR3 is CASSLGGSYNSPLHF. CDR3 nucleotide sequence: TGTGCCAGCAGTTTAGGGGGATCCTATAATTCACCCCTCCACTTT.

This chain links TRBV9 with TRBJ2-7, with 7 bases matching TRBD2. This CDR3 has 16 residues. V shed 0 bases, J shed 1 base, and the junction held 7 bases outside the gene matches. CDR1 and CDR2 (germline): SGDLS, YYNGEE. CDR3 protein: CASSVDAGGMSYEQYF. For the CDR3, the DNA is TGTGCCAGCAGCGTAGATGCCGGGGGGATGTCCTACGAGCAGTACTTC.

The rearrangement uses TRBV7-9 and TRBJ1-6; TRBD1 aligns across 7 bases. The V gene's germline CDR1 is SEHNR and CDR2 FQNEAQ (reference sequence). V was clipped by 5 bases and J by 6 bases; unmatched bases: 7. This CDR3 spans 15 amino acids. The CDR3 here is CASSRDSPVNSPLHF. The CDR3 DNA reads TGTGCCAGCAGCAGGGACAGTCCCGTTAATTCACCCCTCCACTTT.

The chain links TRBV25-1 to TRBJ2-1; TRBD2 matches 13 bases. V was clipped by 6 bases and J by 8 bases; unmatched bases: 1. CDR3 length: 13 amino acids. CDR1 is MGHDK and CDR2 is SYGVNS in the germline V gene. The CDR3 DNA reads TGTGCCAGCAGACTAGCGGGGGGGGATGAGCAGTTCTTC. Amino acids: CASRLAGGDEQFF.

The J gene is TRBJ2-3, the V gene TRBV13; TRBD1 agrees at 8 bases. The V gene's germline CDR1 is PRHDT and CDR2 FYEKMQ (reference sequence). After removal of 4 bases from V and 7 bases from J, the junction contained 10 bases not matched to a gene. CDR3 length: 15 amino acids. DNA of the CDR3: TGTGCCAGCAGCTCGACAGGGGACTCCTTCTATACGCAGTATTTT. It codes for CASSSTGDSFYTQYF. The full variable domain, in which reference TRBV13 and TRBJ2-3 provide the parts outside the CDR3, is AAGVIQSPRHLIKEKRETATLKCYPIPRHDTVYWYQQGPGQDPQFLISFYEKMQSDKGSIPDRFSAQQFSDYHSELNMSSLELGDSALYFCASSSTGDSFYTQYFGPGTRLTVL.

The chain combines TRBV28 with TRBJ2-5; TRBD2 matches at 12 bases. Germline trimming cut 5 bases from V and 2 bases from J; bases unmatched to any gene: 3. The germline CDR1 and CDR2 sequences are MDHEN and SYDVKM. The CDR3 is 15 amino acids. CDR3 coding DNA: TGTGCCAGCAGTGGCCTAGCGGGGGGGCAAGAGACCCAGTACTTC. It codes for CASSGLAGGQETQYF. Full variable domain (rest looked up from reference TRBV28 and TRBJ2-5): DVKVTQSSRYLVKRTGEKVFLECVQDMDHENMFWYRQDPGLGLRLIYFSYDVKMKEKGDIPEGYSVSREKKERFSLILESASTNQTSMYLCASSGLAGGQETQYFGPGTRLLVL.

The chain recombines TRBV5-1 with TRBJ2-7; 9 nucleotides match TRBD1. Germline V gene lookup returns CDR1 SGHRS and CDR2 YFSETQ. Trimming took 4 bases from V and 2 from J; bases not matched to a gene: 1. CDR3 length: 13 residues. CDR3 nucleotides: TGCGCCAGCAGCCGGGACAGGGCCTACGAGCAGTACTTC. It encodes CASSRDRAYEQYF.

The chain combines TRBV9 with TRBJ1-2; D ambiguous. This CDR3 has 14 amino acids. Trimming left V 3 bases short and J 4 bases short, with 13 bases between. The germline V gene encodes CDR1 SGDLS and CDR2 YYNGEE. The chain's CDR3 is CASSGAEGTYGYTF. DNA of the CDR3: TGTGCCAGCAGCGGGGCGGAGGGAACCTATGGCTACACCTTC.

J is TRBJ2-5 and V is TRBV9; TRBD2 aligns across 10 bases. The J segment lost 4 bases and the V segment lost 4 bases, leaving 13 bases of the junction unmatched. Germline V gives CDR1 SGDLS, CDR2 YYNGEE. The CDR3 has 17 residues. This CDR3 is CASSLGLKRGGPETQYF. Written as DNA, the CDR3 is TGTGCCAGCAGCCTAGGTCTAAAGCGGGGGGGCCCAGAGACCCAGTACTTC.

V gene TRBV27 combines with J gene TRBJ1-5; D ambiguous. Trimming removed 5 bases at V and 4 bases at J, with 12 bases between. The CDR3 spans 14 residues. Germline assignment: CDR1 MNHEY and CDR2 SMNVEV (reference sequence). The CDR3 protein is CASSPGIGNQPQHF. As DNA, the CDR3 is TGTGCCAGCAGTCCGGGGATAGGGAATCAGCCCCAGCATTTT.

J is TRBJ1-2 and V is TRBV4-1; 12 positions agree with TRBD1. The germline CDR1 and CDR2 sequences are MGHRA and YSYEKL. CDR3 length equals 14 residues. V dropped 4 bases and J dropped 8; count of bases not matched to a gene: 5. The CDR3 nucleotides read TGCGCCAGCAGCCTGGGGACAGGGGGCCGGGGCTACACCTTC. Translated: CASSLGTGGRGYTF.